The 8 T cell receptor beta chains reported below all come from one sample, sequenced in a study of control samples from healthy donors and cancer patients. Clones were read by immunoSEQ multiplex PCR, and TCRdb kept only the in-frame ones, dropping some. The sample holds fewer than 200,000 clones; 90% are singletons and the top ten take around 1.4%. The material sequenced was blood. These TCRs come from a woman between 50 and 59 years old in good health.

The chain couples TRBV9 to TRBJ1-4; the D is unclear. Between the trimmed V and J ends, which lost 0 bases and 3 bases, there was a span of 3 bases. Germline V gene sequence: CDR1 SGDLS, CDR2 YYNGEE. The CDR3 totals 13 residues. CDR3 region: CASSVDPNEKLFF. The CDR3 nucleotides read TGTGCCAGCAGCGTAGACCCTAATGAAAAACTGTTTTTT.

The chain employs TRBV19 and TRBJ1-5; 7 bases are shared with TRBD1. The CDR3 loop spans 14 amino acids. Germline assignment: CDR1 LNHDA and CDR2 SQIVND (reference sequence). J lost 5 bases, V lost 7 bases, and 8 bases had no gene match. Here the CDR3 reads CASNPRTGYQPQHF. The CDR3 coding sequence is TGTGCCAGTAACCCCCGGACAGGATATCAGCCCCAGCATTTT.

The genes are TRBV28 and TRBJ1-5; TRBD1 is a possible D gene (5 bases). This CDR3 is built from 14 residues. Germline V gives CDR1 MDHEN, CDR2 SYDVKM. V was cut by 8 bases and J by 4 bases, with 15 bases left in between. CDR3 residues: CASSDLQGNQPQHF. In nucleotides, the CDR3 is TGTGCCAGCTCAGACCTCCAGGGTAATCAGCCCCAGCATTTT. Looking up the rest from reference TRBV28 and TRBJ1-5 gives the full variable domain: DVKVTQSSRYLVKRTGEKVFLECVQDMDHENMFWYRQDPGLGLRLIYFSYDVKMKEKGDIPEGYSVSREKKERFSLILESASTNQTSMYLCASSDLQGNQPQHFGDGTRLSIL.

The chain has TRBV5-5 and TRBJ1-6; D is unresolved. The V gene lost 0 bases and the J gene lost 5 bases, with 9 bases spanning the gap. CDR1 SGHKS and CDR2 YYEKEE come from the germline V gene (reference sequence). CDR3 size: 15 residues. The CDR3 loop reads CASSLVTGNNSPLHF. The CDR3 bases are TGTGCCAGCAGCTTGGTTACGGGGAATAATTCACCCCTCCACTTT.

This CDR3 is CASMQTGGRYAEAFF. The CDR3 DNA follows: TGTGCCAGCATGCAAACAGGGGGTAGGTACGCTGAAGCTTTCTTT. The chain links TRBV6-5 to TRBJ1-1, with 8 bases lining up with TRBD1. The length of the CDR3 is 15 residues. After removal of 7 bases from V and 6 bases from J, the junction contained 13 bases not matched to a gene. Germline loops: CDR1 MNHEY, CDR2 SVGAGI.

The chain couples TRBV7-2 to TRBJ1-3; no reliable D call. The V and J ends lost 1 base and 0 bases respectively, with 10 bases between them. This CDR3 comprises 16 residues. CDR1 and CDR2 (germline): SGHTA, FQGNSA. The CDR3 DNA reads TGTGCCAGCAGCTTAGGCCAGCAGAGCTCTGGAAACACCATATATTTT. Protein sequence: CASSLGQQSSGNTIYF.

The chain is built from TRBV28 and TRBJ2-7; tentatively, D is TRBD1 (5 bases). The CDR3 sequence is 14 residues long. From germline, CDR1 is MDHEN and CDR2 SYDVKM. Trimming stripped 11 bases from V and 2 bases from J, with 19 bases between. CDR3 region: CAARQSIDPYEQYF. In nucleotides, the CDR3 is TGTGCCGCTAGACAGAGTATAGACCCCTACGAGCAGTACTTC.

The rearrangement links TRBV10-3 to TRBJ1-1, with D perhaps matching TRBD1 (5 bases). The V gene lost 7 bases and the J gene lost 1 base, with 16 bases spanning the gap. The V gene's germline CDR1 is ENHRY and CDR2 SYGVKD. The CDR3 contains 15 residues. The CDR3 DNA reads TGTGCCATCAAATCTTCCGGGCAGGGGAACACTGAAGCTTTCTTT. Residues: CAIKSSGQGNTEAFF.